This is a list of T cell receptor beta chains from one sample in a study of OX40 agonist ivuxolimab in advanced cancers. Sequencing used immunoSEQ multiplex PCR; TCRdb keeps in-frame clones, though not all of them. The sample lists just over 40,000 clones, 70% to 90% occurring once. The sequenced sample was CD4+ or CD8+ T cells sorted from blood, obtained in a trial of the OX40 agonist ivuxolimab. The receptors were gathered from an adult with an advanced solid tumor such as melanoma, head and neck, liver or kidney cancer. Both conserved end residues are part of each CDR3. Fields, in order: clone size, D gene, J gene, V gene, CDR3 DNA, CDR3 protein. A D gene is named only where the DNA matches it firmly. Some rows have no size entry. The others give once, few or many, or a class for an expanded clone.

clone_size: NA; d_call: TRBD1; j_call: TRBJ1-5; v_call: TRBV19; cdr3_nt: TGTGCCAGTAGGGACAGGACAGCCGATCAGCCCCAGCATTTT; cdr3_aa: CASRDRTADQPQHF
clone_size: NA; d_call: TRBD2; j_call: TRBJ2-1; v_call: TRBV7-6; cdr3_nt: TGTGCCAGCAGACCGGGACTAGCGGGGGTTAATGAGCAGTTCTTC; cdr3_aa: CASRPGLAGVNEQFF
clone_size: NA; d_call: TRBD2; j_call: TRBJ2-1; v_call: TRBV27; cdr3_nt: TGTGCCAGCAGTTTCCTCAGCGGGAGGGGGAATTACAATGAGCAGTTCTTC; cdr3_aa: CASSFLSGRGNYNEQFF
clone_size: NA; d_call: NA; j_call: TRBJ2-7; v_call: TRBV5-5; cdr3_nt: TGTGCCAGCAGCTTGTACATGGAGGGCTACGAGCAGTACTTC; cdr3_aa: CASSLYMEGYEQYF
clone_size: NA; d_call: NA; j_call: TRBJ2-7; v_call: TRBV7-9; cdr3_nt: TGTGCCAGCAGCTTAGGACTAGGGGTGAGGAACGAGCAGTACTTC; cdr3_aa: CASSLGLGVRNEQYF
clone_size: NA; d_call: NA; j_call: TRBJ1-4; v_call: TRBV5-4; cdr3_nt: TGTGCCAGCAGCTTATGGAGTAATGAAAAACTGTTTTTT; cdr3_aa: CASSLWSNEKLFF
clone_size: once; d_call: NA; j_call: TRBJ2-4; v_call: TRBV6-5; cdr3_nt: TGTGCCAGCAGTTACTCGTTCCCAGGACTTAACATTCAGTACTTC; cdr3_aa: CASSYSFPGLNIQYF
clone_size: NA; d_call: NA; j_call: TRBJ2-5; v_call: TRBV23-1; cdr3_nt: TGCGCCAGCAGTCCAAGGTCGAGGGCCGAAGAGACCCAGTACTTC; cdr3_aa: CASSPRSRAEETQYF
clone_size: few; d_call: TRBD1; j_call: TRBJ2-7; v_call: TRBV29-1; cdr3_nt: TGCAGCGCAGCCGAGACAGGGGGATTCTCCGAGCAGTACTTC; cdr3_aa: CSAAETGGFSEQYF
clone_size: NA; d_call: NA; j_call: TRBJ2-1; v_call: TRBV7-6; cdr3_nt: TGTGCCAGCAGCCCCGGACTCGTTCTCAATGAGCAGTTCTTC; cdr3_aa: CASSPGLVLNEQFF
clone_size: NA; d_call: TRBD2; j_call: TRBJ2-3; v_call: TRBV6-6; cdr3_nt: TGTGCCAGCAGGGGGGCGAGAGCGGGAGGTACAGATACGCAGTATTTT; cdr3_aa: CASRGARAGGTDTQYF